The rows below give T cell receptor beta chains drawn from one sample of a study of T cell changes during pregnancy in multiple sclerosis. The data were produced by immunoSEQ multiplex PCR, yet TCRdb's version contains in-frame clones alone and is incomplete. The table shows tens of thousands of clones, with around 90% occurring only once. The sample in question was peripheral blood, obtained before pregnancy. These receptors were collected from a female donor with multiple sclerosis, enrolled in a pregnancy study. Each CDR3 is given with its conserved first and last residue. Each record gives: clone size, J gene, D gene, V gene, CDR3 DNA, CDR3 protein. The D gene is left open where the match is weak. Size values are once, few and many counts, or a class for expanded clones, and some rows have none.

clone size: -
J gene: TRBJ2-7
D gene: TRBD2
V gene: TRBV7-9
CDR3 DNA: TGTGCCAGCAGCTTAAGGAAGGGACTAGCGTCCTACGAGCAGTACTTC
CDR3 protein: CASSLRKGLASYEQYF

clone size: -
J gene: TRBJ2-4
D gene: TRBD2
V gene: TRBV7-9
CDR3 DNA: TGTGCCAGCAGCCCCGGACTAGCTATTCAGTACTTC
CDR3 protein: CASSPGLAIQYF

clone size: -
J gene: TRBJ2-3
D gene: TRBD2
V gene: TRBV15
CDR3 DNA: TGTGCCACCAGCAGCAAATTAGCGGGCCCCACAGATACGCAGTATTTT
CDR3 protein: CATSSKLAGPTDTQYF

clone size: -
J gene: TRBJ2-7
D gene: TRBD2
V gene: TRBV2
CDR3 DNA: TGTGCCAGCAGTGTACCGGGGGGGCCGTACGAGCAGTACTTC
CDR3 protein: CASSVPGGPYEQYF

clone size: -
J gene: TRBJ1-1
D gene: TRBD1
V gene: TRBV29-1
CDR3 DNA: TGCAGCGGAGGACAGGGTAACACTGAAGCTTTCTTT
CDR3 protein: CSGGQGNTEAFF

clone size: -
J gene: TRBJ2-7
D gene: TRBD1
V gene: TRBV5-1
CDR3 DNA: TGCGCCAGCAGCCCTCCGGGGACAGGGTCCTACGAGCAGTACTTC
CDR3 protein: CASSPPGTGSYEQYF

clone size: -
J gene: TRBJ2-1
D gene: TRBD2
V gene: TRBV7-6
CDR3 DNA: TGTGCCAGCAGCCCCGCCCGAGTCGGCGGGGGTCGCAATGAGCAGTTCTTC
CDR3 protein: CASSPARVGGGRNEQFF

clone size: -
J gene: TRBJ1-3
D gene: TRBD1
V gene: TRBV28
CDR3 DNA: TGTGCCAGCAGTTCCTACCTGACAGGGGCTGGAAACACCATATATTTT
CDR3 protein: CASSSYLTGAGNTIYF

clone size: once
J gene: TRBJ1-5
D gene: -
V gene: TRBV6-1
CDR3 DNA: TGTGCCAGCAGTGTGGGGGGTAGCAATCAGCCCCAGCATTTT
CDR3 protein: CASSVGGSNQPQHF

clone size: -
J gene: TRBJ1-1
D gene: -
V gene: TRBV19
CDR3 DNA: TGTGCCAGTACCATAGGGGATACGAACACTGAAGCTTTCTTT
CDR3 protein: CASTIGDTNTEAFF

clone size: -
J gene: TRBJ2-7
D gene: TRBD1
V gene: TRBV5-8
CDR3 DNA: TGTGCCAGCAGCTTCTGGACAGGGGATGAGCAGTACTTC
CDR3 protein: CASSFWTGDEQYF

clone size: -
J gene: TRBJ1-2
D gene: -
V gene: TRBV10-1
CDR3 DNA: TGCGCCAGCGTGAAGGGGCATAACTATGGCTACACCTTC
CDR3 protein: CASVKGHNYGYTF

clone size: -
J gene: TRBJ2-3
D gene: -
V gene: TRBV6-1
CDR3 DNA: TGTGCCAGCAGGTCAGGGGCCGATACGCAGTATTTT
CDR3 protein: CASRSGADTQYF

clone size: -
J gene: TRBJ1-5
D gene: -
V gene: TRBV30
CDR3 DNA: TGTGCCTGGAGAGCTAGACGGGGTCAGCCCCAGCATTTT
CDR3 protein: CAWRARRGQPQHF

clone size: -
J gene: TRBJ1-3
D gene: -
V gene: TRBV18
CDR3 DNA: TGTGCCAGCTCACTTGCAGGGGTTCGCTCTGGAAACACCATATATTTT
CDR3 protein: CASSLAGVRSGNTIYF

clone size: -
J gene: TRBJ2-2
D gene: TRBD2
V gene: TRBV5-1
CDR3 DNA: TGCGCCAGCAGCTTCAGGGCGGGACTAGGGAACACCGGGGAGCTGTTTTTT
CDR3 protein: CASSFRAGLGNTGELFF

clone size: -
J gene: TRBJ1-1
D gene: TRBD1
V gene: TRBV5-1
CDR3 DNA: TGCGCCAGCAGCTCGGGACAGGGAATGAACACTGAAGCTTTCTTT
CDR3 protein: CASSSGQGMNTEAFF

clone size: -
J gene: TRBJ2-7
D gene: TRBD2
V gene: TRBV5-8
CDR3 DNA: TGTGCCAGCAGCTTGAGGACTAGCGGGGCCCCTTGGAACGAGCAGTACTTC
CDR3 protein: CASSLRTSGAPWNEQYF

clone size: -
J gene: TRBJ1-3
D gene: -
V gene: TRBV7-6
CDR3 DNA: TGTGCCAGCAGCTTACAGGGCTCTGGAAACACCATATATTTT
CDR3 protein: CASSLQGSGNTIYF

clone size: -
J gene: TRBJ1-4
D gene: -
V gene: TRBV28
CDR3 DNA: TGTGCCAGCAGTGAAGGGAGATCTAATGAAAAACTGTTTTTT
CDR3 protein: CASSEGRSNEKLFF

clone size: -
J gene: TRBJ2-3
D gene: -
V gene: TRBV27
CDR3 DNA: TGTGCCAGCAGGAGGGGGGGGAGCACAGATACGCAGTATTTT
CDR3 protein: CASRRGGSTDTQYF

clone size: -
J gene: TRBJ2-5
D gene: TRBD1
V gene: TRBV2
CDR3 DNA: TGTGCCAGCAGCTCCGGGACAGGAGAGACCCAGTACTTC
CDR3 protein: CASSSGTGETQYF

clone size: once
J gene: TRBJ2-1
D gene: -
V gene: TRBV7-3
CDR3 DNA: TGTGCCAGCAGCTTAGGAGCGAACAATGAGCAGTTCTTC
CDR3 protein: CASSLGANNEQFF

clone size: once
J gene: TRBJ2-3
D gene: TRBD2
V gene: TRBV27
CDR3 DNA: TGTGCCAGCAGTACTTACGGGGGGACAGATACGCAGTATTTT
CDR3 protein: CASSTYGGTDTQYF

clone size: -
J gene: TRBJ2-7
D gene: -
V gene: TRBV9
CDR3 DNA: TGTGCCAGCAGCGTTACAGGGTCCGGCGCGGACGAGCAGTACTTC
CDR3 protein: CASSVTGSGADEQYF

clone size: -
J gene: TRBJ2-3
D gene: TRBD2
V gene: TRBV7-3
CDR3 DNA: TGTGCCAGCAGCTTGAGACTAGCGGGGAGACGCACAGATACGCAGTATTTT
CDR3 protein: CASSLRLAGRRTDTQYF

clone size: -
J gene: TRBJ2-7
D gene: TRBD2
V gene: TRBV7-9
CDR3 DNA: TGTGCCAGCAGCTTATCGGGCGGGGGGTCCTACGAGCAGTACTTC
CDR3 protein: CASSLSGGGSYEQYF

clone size: -
J gene: TRBJ2-1
D gene: TRBD1
V gene: TRBV18
CDR3 DNA: TGTGCCAGCTCACCAGGACAGGGGGGTGAGCAGTTCTTC
CDR3 protein: CASSPGQGGEQFF

clone size: -
J gene: TRBJ2-3
D gene: -
V gene: TRBV2
CDR3 DNA: TGTGCCAGCACTAGTACAACCTTTGTGAGCACAGATACGCAGTATTTT
CDR3 protein: CASTSTTFVSTDTQYF

clone size: -
J gene: TRBJ2-7
D gene: -
V gene: TRBV9
CDR3 DNA: TGTGCCAGCAGCAGACAGAGCTCCTACGAGCAGTACTTC
CDR3 protein: CASSRQSSYEQYF

clone size: -
J gene: TRBJ1-1
D gene: -
V gene: TRBV11-3
CDR3 DNA: TGTGCCAGCAGCTTACTGGGGGGGCGCGAAGCTTTCTTT
CDR3 protein: CASSLLGGREAFF

clone size: -
J gene: TRBJ2-7
D gene: TRBD1
V gene: TRBV10-2
CDR3 DNA: TGCGCCAGCAGGGGACAGACTGTCTACGAGCAGTACTTC
CDR3 protein: CASRGQTVYEQYF

clone size: -
J gene: TRBJ2-2
D gene: -
V gene: TRBV7-2
CDR3 DNA: TGTGCCAGCAGCTTAGTAACTGGGGCGACCGGGGAGCTGTTTTTT
CDR3 protein: CASSLVTGATGELFF

clone size: once
J gene: TRBJ2-2
D gene: -
V gene: TRBV9
CDR3 DNA: TGTGCCAGCAGCGTAGTCCCGGGGAACACCGGGGAGCTGTTTTTT
CDR3 protein: CASSVVPGNTGELFF

clone size: -
J gene: TRBJ1-4
D gene: -
V gene: TRBV9
CDR3 DNA: TGTGCCAGCAGCGTAGGAACCGTAGAAAATGAAAAACTGTTTTTT
CDR3 protein: CASSVGTVENEKLFF

clone size: -
J gene: TRBJ1-4
D gene: TRBD1
V gene: TRBV28
CDR3 DNA: TGTGCCAGCACTGATCGACAGGGGCTGGCTAATGAAAAACTGTTTTTT
CDR3 protein: CASTDRQGLANEKLFF

clone size: -
J gene: TRBJ2-5
D gene: -
V gene: TRBV29-1
CDR3 DNA: TGCAGCGTTGAGGGTGGGGGGTTCCAAGAGACCCAGTACTTC
CDR3 protein: CSVEGGGFQETQYF

clone size: -
J gene: TRBJ2-3
D gene: TRBD2
V gene: TRBV4-2
CDR3 DNA: TGTGCCAGCAGCCCAGCTGGCGGGAGGGCGGGGACAGATACGCAGTATTTT
CDR3 protein: CASSPAGGRAGTDTQYF

clone size: -
J gene: TRBJ2-1
D gene: TRBD2
V gene: TRBV7-3
CDR3 DNA: TGTGCCAGCAGCCCTGTAGCGGGAGAAAATGAGCAGTTCTTC
CDR3 protein: CASSPVAGENEQFF

clone size: -
J gene: TRBJ2-7
D gene: -
V gene: TRBV7-2
CDR3 DNA: TGTGCCAGCAGCTTACAGGGGAGCTCCTACGAGCAGTACTTC
CDR3 protein: CASSLQGSSYEQYF

clone size: -
J gene: TRBJ1-2
D gene: -
V gene: TRBV19
CDR3 DNA: TGTGCCAGTAGTTCCGGCTGGGGACTCAACTATGGCTACACCTTC
CDR3 protein: CASSSGWGLNYGYTF

clone size: -
J gene: TRBJ2-1
D gene: TRBD2
V gene: TRBV9
CDR3 DNA: TGTGCCAGCAGCTATAGCGGGAGGAAGGAGGAGCAGTTCTTC
CDR3 protein: CASSYSGRKEEQFF

clone size: -
J gene: TRBJ2-3
D gene: TRBD2
V gene: TRBV6-1
CDR3 DNA: TGTGCCAGCAGTGAAGGTAGCGGGGGGGATACGCAGTATTTT
CDR3 protein: CASSEGSGGDTQYF

clone size: -
J gene: TRBJ1-5
D gene: TRBD1
V gene: TRBV7-2
CDR3 DNA: TGTGCCAGCAGCCCAGAGACAGGGCGGGGGGTTCAGCCCCAGCATTTT
CDR3 protein: CASSPETGRGVQPQHF

clone size: -
J gene: TRBJ2-7
D gene: -
V gene: TRBV7-9
CDR3 DNA: TGTGCCAGCAGCTTAGCGACTGGCCCTGTTCCCTACGAGCAGTACTTC
CDR3 protein: CASSLATGPVPYEQYF

clone size: -
J gene: TRBJ2-7
D gene: -
V gene: TRBV9
CDR3 DNA: TGTGCCAGCAGCGTAGATCCAACCTACGAGCAGTACTTC
CDR3 protein: CASSVDPTYEQYF

clone size: -
J gene: TRBJ2-1
D gene: TRBD2
V gene: TRBV10-3
CDR3 DNA: TGTGCCATCAGTAGGGGACTAGCGGGGGGGCCGCCGGAGTTCTTC
CDR3 protein: CAISRGLAGGPPEFF

clone size: -
J gene: TRBJ2-2
D gene: -
V gene: TRBV7-3
CDR3 DNA: TGTGCCAGCAGCTTAAGCGGGGAGGCCACCGGGGAGCTGTTTTTT
CDR3 protein: CASSLSGEATGELFF

clone size: -
J gene: TRBJ1-3
D gene: TRBD1
V gene: TRBV19
CDR3 DNA: TGTGCCAGTAGTCGGGACAGGGAAACGGACTCTGGAAACACCATATATTTT
CDR3 protein: CASSRDRETDSGNTIYF

clone size: -
J gene: TRBJ1-6
D gene: -
V gene: TRBV27
CDR3 DNA: TGTGCCAGCAGTTTATTTGCCCGGGATTCACCCCTCCACTTT
CDR3 protein: CASSLFARDSPLHF

clone size: -
J gene: TRBJ1-5
D gene: -
V gene: TRBV2
CDR3 DNA: TGTGCCAGCAGTGAAGGGCCTTGGGCTAATCAGCCCCAGCATTTT
CDR3 protein: CASSEGPWANQPQHF

clone size: -
J gene: TRBJ1-2
D gene: TRBD1
V gene: TRBV19
CDR3 DNA: TGTGCCAGTAGTACGGGACAGGTCTATGGCTACACCTTC
CDR3 protein: CASSTGQVYGYTF

clone size: once
J gene: TRBJ2-7
D gene: -
V gene: TRBV12-5
CDR3 DNA: TGTGCTAGTGGTTTTAACGAGCAGTACTTC
CDR3 protein: CASGFNEQYF

clone size: -
J gene: TRBJ2-5
D gene: -
V gene: TRBV5-1
CDR3 DNA: TGCGCCAGCAGCTTGGCCCTGTCTAGGGAGACCCAGTACTTC
CDR3 protein: CASSLALSRETQYF